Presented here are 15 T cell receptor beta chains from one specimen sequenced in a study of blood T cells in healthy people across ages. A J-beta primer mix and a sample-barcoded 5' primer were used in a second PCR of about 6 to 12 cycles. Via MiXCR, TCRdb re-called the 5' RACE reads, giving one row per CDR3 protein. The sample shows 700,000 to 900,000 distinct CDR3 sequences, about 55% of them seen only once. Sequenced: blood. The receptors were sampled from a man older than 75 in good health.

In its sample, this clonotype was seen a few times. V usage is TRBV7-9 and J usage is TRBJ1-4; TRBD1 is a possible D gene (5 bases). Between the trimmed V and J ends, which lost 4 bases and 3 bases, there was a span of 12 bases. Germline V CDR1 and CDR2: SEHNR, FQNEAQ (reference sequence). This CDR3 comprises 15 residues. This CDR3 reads CASSSWGDSNEKLFF. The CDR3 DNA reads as TGTGCCAGCAGCTCCTGGGGCGATTCTAATGAAAAACTGTTTTTT.

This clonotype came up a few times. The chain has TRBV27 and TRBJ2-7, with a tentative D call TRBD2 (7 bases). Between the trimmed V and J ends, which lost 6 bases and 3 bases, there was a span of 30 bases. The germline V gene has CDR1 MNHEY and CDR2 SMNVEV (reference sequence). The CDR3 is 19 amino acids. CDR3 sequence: CASRSVRGGRNAPRYEQYF. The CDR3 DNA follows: TGTGCCAGCAGAAGTGTAAGGGGGGGCAGGAACGCTCCCCGCTACGAGCAGTACTTC.

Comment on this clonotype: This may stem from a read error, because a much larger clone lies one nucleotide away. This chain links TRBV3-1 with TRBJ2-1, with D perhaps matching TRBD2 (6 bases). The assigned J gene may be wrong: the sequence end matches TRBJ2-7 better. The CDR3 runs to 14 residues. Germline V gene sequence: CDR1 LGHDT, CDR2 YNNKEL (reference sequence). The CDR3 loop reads CASSQGQDYNEQYF. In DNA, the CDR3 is TGTGCCAGCAGCCAAGGGCAGGACTACAATGAGCAGTACTTC.

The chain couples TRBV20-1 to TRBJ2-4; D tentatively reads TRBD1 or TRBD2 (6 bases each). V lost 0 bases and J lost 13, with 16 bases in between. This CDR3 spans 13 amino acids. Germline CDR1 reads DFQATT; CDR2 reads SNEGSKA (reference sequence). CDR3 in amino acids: CSAREGGPGEQYF. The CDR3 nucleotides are TGCAGTGCTAGAGAGGGGGGCCCAGGGGAGCAGTACTTC.

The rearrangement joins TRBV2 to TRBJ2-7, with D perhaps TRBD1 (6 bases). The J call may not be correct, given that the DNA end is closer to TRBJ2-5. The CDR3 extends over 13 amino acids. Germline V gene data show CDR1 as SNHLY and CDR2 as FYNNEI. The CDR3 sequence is CASRKGVGETQYF. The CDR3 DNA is TGTGCCAGCAGGAAGGGGGTGGGGGAGACCCAGTACTTC.

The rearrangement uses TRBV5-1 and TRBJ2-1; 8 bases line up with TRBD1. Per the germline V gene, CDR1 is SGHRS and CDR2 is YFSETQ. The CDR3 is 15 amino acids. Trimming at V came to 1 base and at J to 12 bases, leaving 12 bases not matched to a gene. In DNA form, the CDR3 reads TGCGCCAGCAGCTTGCCCCAACCTACAGGGGGAAGGCAGTTCTTC. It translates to CASSLPQPTGGRQFF.

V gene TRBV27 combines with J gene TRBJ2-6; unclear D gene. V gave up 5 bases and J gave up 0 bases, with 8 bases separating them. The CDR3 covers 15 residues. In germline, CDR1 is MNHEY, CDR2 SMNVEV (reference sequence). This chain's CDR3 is CASSPLHSGANVLTF. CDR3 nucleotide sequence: TGTGCCAGCAGTCCCCTACACTCTGGGGCCAACGTCCTGACTTTC. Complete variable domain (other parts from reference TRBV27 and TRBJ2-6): EAQVTQNPRYLITVTGKKLTVTCSQNMNHEYMSWYRQDPGLGLRQIYYSMNVEVTDKGDVPEGYKVSRKEKRNFPLILESPSPNQTSLYFCASSPLHSGANVLTFGAGSRLTVL.

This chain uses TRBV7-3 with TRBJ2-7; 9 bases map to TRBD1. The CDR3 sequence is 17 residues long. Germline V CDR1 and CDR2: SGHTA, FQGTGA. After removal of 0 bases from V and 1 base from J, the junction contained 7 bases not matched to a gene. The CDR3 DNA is TGTGCCAGCAGCTTAACGTCCACGGGACAGGGTTCCTACGAGCAGTACTTC. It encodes CASSLTSTGQGSYEQYF.

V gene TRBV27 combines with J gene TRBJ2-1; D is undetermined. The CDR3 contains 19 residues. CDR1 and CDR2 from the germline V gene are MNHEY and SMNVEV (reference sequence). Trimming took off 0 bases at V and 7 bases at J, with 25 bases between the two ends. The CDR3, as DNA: TGTGCCAGCAGTTTATCGAGACAACCCCACGCGGAAGGGTCGAATGAGCAGTTCTTC. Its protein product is CASSLSRQPHAEGSNEQFF.

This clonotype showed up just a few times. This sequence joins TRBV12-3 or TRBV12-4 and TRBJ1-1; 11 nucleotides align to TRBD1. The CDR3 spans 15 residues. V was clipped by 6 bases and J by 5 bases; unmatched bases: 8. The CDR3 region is CASSHGQGAGTEAFF. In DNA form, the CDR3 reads TGTGCCAGCAGCCACGGACAGGGGGCGGGAACTGAAGCTTTCTTT.

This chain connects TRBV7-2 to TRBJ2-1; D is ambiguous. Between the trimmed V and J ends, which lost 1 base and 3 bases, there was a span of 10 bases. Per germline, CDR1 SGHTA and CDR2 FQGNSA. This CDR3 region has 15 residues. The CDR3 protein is CASSLGPLDYNEQFF. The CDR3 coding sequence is TGTGCCAGCAGCTTAGGTCCCCTAGACTACAATGAGCAGTTCTTC.

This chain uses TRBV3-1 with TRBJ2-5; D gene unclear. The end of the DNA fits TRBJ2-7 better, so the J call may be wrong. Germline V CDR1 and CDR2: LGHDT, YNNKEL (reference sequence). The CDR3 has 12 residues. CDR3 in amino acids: CASSQAPHEQYF. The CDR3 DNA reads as TGTGCCAGCAGCCAGGCCCCACACGAGCAGTACTTC.

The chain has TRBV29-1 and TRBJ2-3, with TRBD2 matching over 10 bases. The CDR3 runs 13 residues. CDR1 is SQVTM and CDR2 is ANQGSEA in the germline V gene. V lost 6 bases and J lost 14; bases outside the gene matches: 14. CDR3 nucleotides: TGCAGCGTGCTAGCGGGAGACGGCAGATACGCGTATTTT. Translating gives CSVLAGDGRYAYF.

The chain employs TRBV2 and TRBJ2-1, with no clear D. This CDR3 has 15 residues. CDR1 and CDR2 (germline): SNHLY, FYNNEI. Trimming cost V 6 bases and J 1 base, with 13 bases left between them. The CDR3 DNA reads TGTGCCAGCAGGGATCTGGCCCCATCCTACAATGAGCAGTTCTTC. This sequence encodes CASRDLAPSYNEQFF.

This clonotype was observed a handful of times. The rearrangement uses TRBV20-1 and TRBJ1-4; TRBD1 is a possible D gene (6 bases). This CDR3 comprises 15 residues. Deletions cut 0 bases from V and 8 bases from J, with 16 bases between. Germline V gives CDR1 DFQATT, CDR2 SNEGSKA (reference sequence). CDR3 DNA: TGCAGTGCTAGAGATCAACAGGGTGTCGGGGAAAAACTGTTTTTT. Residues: CSARDQQGVGEKLFF.